Below are 27 T cell receptor beta chains sequenced from a single sample in a study of cytomegalovirus exposure and HLA in healthy donors. Method: immunoSEQ multiplex PCR; TCRdb's copy keeps in-frame clones and lacks some. The sample lists 280,000 or so clones; roughly 90% were seen once. Source material: PBMCs. These receptors all stem from a woman in her late teens or twenties in good health and CMV-seronegative.

V gene TRBV25-1 combines with J gene TRBJ1-5; TRBD1 matches 8 bases. The J segment lost 5 bases and the V segment lost 1 base, leaving 7 bases of the junction unmatched. Germline lookup yields CDR1 MGHDK and CDR2 SYGVNS. This CDR3 has 16 amino acids. As DNA, the CDR3 is TGTGCCAGCAGTGAATCCAAACAGGGGGTATATCAGCCCCAGCATTTT. Translated, it gives CASSESKQGVYQPQHF.

The chain has TRBV11-3 and TRBJ2-1, with 9 nucleotides matching TRBD2. This CDR3 comprises 16 residues. From germline, CDR1 is SGHNT and CDR2 YENEEA. Losses at the gene ends were 5 bases for V and 7 bases for J; bases not matched to a gene: 12. CDR3 region: CASSGEGTSISNEQFF. CDR3 coding DNA: TGTGCCAGCAGCGGTGAAGGGACTAGCATCTCAAATGAGCAGTTCTTC. The whole variable domain, remainder taken from reference TRBV11-3 and TRBJ2-1, is EAGVVQSPRYKIIEKKQPVAFWCNPISGHNTLYWYLQNLGQGPELLIRYENEEAVDDSQLPKDRFSAERLKGVDSTLKIQPAELGDSAVYLCASSGEGTSISNEQFFGPGTRLTVL.

The V and J genes are TRBV10-1 and TRBJ1-1; D unclear. Trimming stripped 0 bases from V and 6 bases from J, with 8 bases between. CDR1 WNHNN and CDR2 SYGVQD come from the germline V gene (reference sequence). There are 13 residues in the CDR3. CDR3: CASSESWGAEAFF. The CDR3 DNA follows: TGCGCCAGCAGTGAGTCCTGGGGAGCTGAAGCTTTCTTT.

The chain employs TRBV11-2 and TRBJ2-2; D is ambiguous. CDR1 is SGHAT, CDR2 FQNNGV, per germline. Trimming removed 4 bases at V and 0 bases at J, with 12 bases between. CDR3 length: 16 residues. CDR3: CASSSVAVPNTGELFF. The CDR3 DNA is TGTGCCAGCAGCTCTGTGGCGGTTCCGAACACCGGGGAGCTGTTTTTT.

The chain links TRBV27 to TRBJ2-4, with TRBD2 identical over 8 bases. This CDR3 has 17 amino acids. Unmatched junction bases numbered 7, after V lost 3 bases and J lost 0 bases. CDR1 and CDR2 (germline): MNHEY, SMNVEV (reference sequence). The CDR3 DNA is TGTGCCAGCAGTTTGTCCAAGCGGGAGTTAGCCAAAAACATTCAGTACTTC. Amino acids: CASSLSKRELAKNIQYF.

The V call is TRBV19, the J call TRBJ1-6; D gene unclear. Per the germline V gene, CDR1 is LNHDA and CDR2 is SQIVND (reference sequence). This CDR3 is 14 amino acids long. The V gene lost 0 bases and the J gene lost 10 bases, with 10 bases spanning the gap. The CDR3 bases are TGTGCCAGTAGTATAGAGGGAGGTAGATCACCCCTCCACTTT. It is translated as CASSIEGGRSPLHF.

The J gene is TRBJ1-3, the V gene TRBV6-1; possibly TRBD1 for D (6 bases). V lost 7 bases, J lost 4 bases, and 17 bases lay in between. CDR3 length: 15 amino acids. Germline V gene data show CDR1 as MNHNS and CDR2 as SASEGT. In DNA form, the CDR3 reads TGTGCCAGCACCCGGGACACGGTGCGGGGAAACACCATATATTTT. This gives the protein CASTRDTVRGNTIYF.

V and J are TRBV28 and TRBJ2-7, with D possibly matching TRBD1 (5 bases). The CDR3 runs to 13 residues. Trimming shortened V by 5 bases and J by 3 bases, and 11 bases separated the two germline ends. In germline, CDR1 is MDHEN, CDR2 SYDVKM. CDR3 amino acids: CASSLQGGYEQYF. The CDR3, as DNA: TGTGCCAGCAGTCTTCAGGGTGGCTACGAGCAGTACTTC.

This rearrangement joins TRBV6-1 to TRBJ2-2; D ambiguous. Germline CDR1 MNHNS, CDR2 SASEGT. The CDR3 is 14 amino acids. Trimming took off 7 bases at V and 6 bases at J, with 15 bases between the two ends. This chain's CDR3 is CASIPEVVAGELFF. Here the CDR3 DNA reads TGTGCCAGCATCCCCGAGGTAGTGGCCGGGGAGCTGTTTTTT.

V gene TRBV25-1 combines with J gene TRBJ2-7; 7 nucleotides agree with TRBD2. The junction had 11 bases not matched to a gene; V was cut back by 3 bases and J by 3 bases. CDR1 MGHDK and CDR2 SYGVNS come from the germline V gene. The CDR3 covers 16 residues. The CDR3 reads CASSDPRPGLVYEQYF. CDR3 sequence (DNA): TGTGCCAGCAGTGACCCCCGCCCTGGACTAGTCTACGAGCAGTACTTC.

This clone appeared a single time. The genes are TRBV6-6 and TRBJ1-5; TRBD1 matches at 8 bases. V was clipped by 7 bases and J by 7 bases; unmatched bases: 6. The CDR3 length is 13 residues. CDR1 MNHNY and CDR2 SVGAGI come from the germline V gene (reference sequence). The CDR3 spells CASTQGAGQPQHF. In DNA, the CDR3 is TGTGCCAGCACCCAGGGGGCTGGACAGCCCCAGCATTTT.

The chain uses TRBV15 and TRBJ1-3; the D is unclear. V was shortened by 5 bases and J by 0 bases, with 14 bases between the two germline ends. Germline V lookup: CDR1 LNHNV, CDR2 YYDKDF (reference sequence). This CDR3 is built from 16 residues. The CDR3 protein is CATSVAEASSGNTIYF. CDR3 DNA sequence: TGTGCCACCAGCGTGGCCGAGGCAAGCTCTGGAAACACCATATATTTT.

V and J are TRBV25-1 and TRBJ2-7, with 8 bases fitting TRBD1. The length of the CDR3 is 15 residues. CDR1 MGHDK and CDR2 SYGVNS come from the germline V gene. Trimming cost V 0 bases and J 3 bases; bases outside gene matches: 4. Here the CDR3 reads CASSEYRGTGYEQYF. DNA for the CDR3: TGTGCCAGCAGTGAATACAGAGGGACAGGCTACGAGCAGTACTTC.

The chain has TRBV19 and TRBJ2-4, with 12 bases matching TRBD2. The J segment lost 5 bases and the V segment lost 9 bases, leaving 14 bases of the junction unmatched. Germline CDR1 LNHDA, CDR2 SQIVND (reference sequence). This CDR3 region has 17 residues. The DNA of the CDR3 is TGTGCCAGCGTTGTTTCGACTAGCGGGAGTTCACAAAACATTCAGTACTTC. Translation gives CASVVSTSGSSQNIQYF.

This chain connects TRBV4-1 to TRBJ2-7; 10 bases fit TRBD2. V trimming: 3 bases; J trimming: 3 bases; junction bases outside the gene matches: 8. The CDR3 runs 16 residues. Germline-derived CDR1 and CDR2 are MGHRA and YSYEKL. The CDR3 reads CASSQPLRTSGYEQYF. In DNA, the CDR3 is TGCGCCAGCAGCCAGCCACTACGGACTAGCGGCTACGAGCAGTACTTC.

The CDR3 DNA follows: TGTGCCAGCACCCCCAGGTTGAATTCACCCCTCCACTTT. This codes for CASTPRLNSPLHF. The J gene is TRBJ1-6, the V gene TRBV6-1; no clear D. Trimming cost V 7 bases and J 7 bases, with 11 bases left between them. Per germline, CDR1 MNHNS and CDR2 SASEGT. CDR3 length: 13 residues.

The genes are TRBV20-1 and TRBJ2-5; D is ambiguous. Germline V gene data show CDR1 as DFQATT and CDR2 as SNEGSKA (reference sequence). V dropped 1 base and J dropped 4 bases, with 4 bases sitting between them. The CDR3 length is 11 residues. This CDR3 reads CSARAGETQYF. CDR3 bases: TGCAGTGCTAGAGCAGGAGAGACCCAGTACTTC.

The chain uses TRBV7-8 and TRBJ2-7; D is possibly TRBD1 (6 bases). The germline gives CDR1 SGHVS, CDR2 FQNEAQ. V lost 5 bases to trimming and J lost 0 bases, with 11 bases between them. This CDR3 spans 14 amino acids. As DNA, the CDR3 is TGTGCCAGCAGCGTACAGGGTGCCTCCTACGAGCAGTACTTC. It encodes CASSVQGASYEQYF.

This clone was detected only once. The chain links TRBV14 to TRBJ2-7; 9 positions match TRBD1. Germline V gene lookup returns CDR1 SGHDN and CDR2 FVKESK. This CDR3 comprises 14 residues. Unmatched junction bases numbered 3, after V lost 1 base and J lost 5 bases. The CDR3 reads CASSQGDRDHEQYF. CDR3 sequence (DNA): TGTGCCAGCAGCCAAGGGGACAGGGACCACGAGCAGTACTTC. The full variable domain, completed using reference TRBV14 and TRBJ2-7, is EAGVTQFPSHSVIEKGQTVTLRCDPISGHDNLYWYRRVMGKEIKFLLHFVKESKQDESGMPNNRFLAERTGGTYSTLKVQPAELEDSGVYFCASSQGDRDHEQYFGPGTRLTVT.

The chain has TRBV5-4 and TRBJ1-2; D unclear. CDR1 is SGHNT, CDR2 YYREEE, per germline (reference sequence). The CDR3 runs to 16 residues. Trimming removed 4 bases at V and 6 bases at J, with 22 bases between. CDR3 loop: CASSLPGGLGAHGYTF. The CDR3 coding sequence is TGTGCCAGCAGCCTCCCCGGCGGTCTCGGCGCGCATGGCTACACCTTC.

CDR3 sequence (DNA): TGTGCCAGCAGCCGTCGATTAGCGGGAGTGGGCACAGATACGCAGTATTTT. Its translation: CASSRRLAGVGTDTQYF. V usage is TRBV27 and J usage is TRBJ2-3; TRBD2 matches 9 bases. Germline assignment: CDR1 MNHEY and CDR2 SMNVEV (reference sequence). CDR3 length: 17 residues. V lost 6 bases and J lost 1; bases outside the gene matches: 11.

V gene TRBV6-5 combines with J gene TRBJ1-6; TRBD1 matches at 8 bases. Germline CDR1 reads MNHEY; CDR2 reads SVGAGI. V shed 3 bases and J 8 bases; nucleotides not matched to a gene: 6. The CDR3 contains 15 residues. The CDR3 DNA is TGTGCCAGCAGTTATGCGGGACAGGTTTATTCACCCCTCCACTTT. As protein: CASSYAGQVYSPLHF.

The rearrangement links TRBV5-5 to TRBJ1-4; 7 nucleotides agree with TRBD1. Germline values: CDR1 SGHKS, CDR2 YYEKEE (reference sequence). Trimming cost V 0 bases and J 4 bases; bases outside gene matches: 9. The CDR3 loop spans 17 amino acids. The DNA for the CDR3 is TGTGCCAGCAGCTTGGTTGGAGGGGGCATCGATAATGAAAAACTGTTTTTT. Translation gives CASSLVGGGIDNEKLFF.

This clone was found a few times. The CDR3 loop is CASALSSYEQYF. In DNA form, the CDR3 reads TGTGCCAGCGCCCTTAGCTCCTACGAGCAGTACTTC. The chain recombines TRBV2 with TRBJ2-7; D uncertain. Germline CDR1 reads SNHLY; CDR2 reads FYNNEI. This CDR3 spans 12 amino acids. V lost 8 bases and J 0 bases, leaving 8 bases between the germline ends.

This sequence joins TRBV28 and TRBJ1-1, with a weak D call TRBD1 (5 bases). Per the germline V gene, CDR1 is MDHEN and CDR2 is SYDVKM. With 5 bases removed from V and 3 bases from J, the gap between germline ends came to 19 bases. This CDR3 comprises 16 residues. Here the CDR3 DNA reads TGTGCCAGCAGTGCCGTCTGGGGGGGAAGGTACACTGAAGCTTTCTTT. It specifies CASSAVWGGRYTEAFF.

J is TRBJ2-3 and V is TRBV6-6, with TRBD2 matching over 9 bases. The CDR3 is 15 residues long. V lost 5 bases and J lost 2; bases outside the gene matches: 5. The V gene's germline CDR1 is MNHNY and CDR2 SVGAGI (reference sequence). The chain's CDR3 is CASSLGLAITDTQYF. The CDR3 DNA reads as TGTGCCAGCAGTCTTGGACTAGCGATCACAGATACGCAGTATTTT.

The rearrangement uses TRBV28 and TRBJ2-7, with TRBD2 matching 11 bases. This CDR3 comprises 14 residues. V lost 4 bases and J lost 7; bases outside the gene matches: 6. CDR1 and CDR2 (germline): MDHEN, SYDVKM. The CDR3 DNA sequence: TGTGCCAGCAGTTCAATGAGACTAGCGGGGGAGCAGTACTTC. Amino acids: CASSSMRLAGEQYF.